This entry describes one T cell receptor beta chain. This specimen belongs to a study of OX40 agonist ivuxolimab in advanced cancers. CDR3 length equals 14 residues. Per the germline V gene, CDR1 is MDHEN and CDR2 is SYDVKM. V lost 5 bases and J 6 bases, leaving 17 bases between the germline ends. Generated by immunoSEQ multiplex PCR, the TCRdb table keeps only in-frame clones and is missing some. The sample holds tens of thousands of clones; 94% are singletons and the top ten take roughly 20%. The sequencing used CD4+ or CD8+ T cells sorted from blood, collected in a trial of the OX40 agonist ivuxolimab. The rearrangement uses TRBV28 and TRBJ2-7, with a tentative D call TRBD2 (5 bases). The source of this sequence is an adult with an advanced solid tumor such as melanoma, head and neck, liver or kidney cancer. The CDR3 coding sequence is TGTGCCAGCAGTCCCGGGGAAGTGCTCGGCGAGCAGTACTTC. The encoded protein is CASSPGEVLGEQYF. The full variable domain, completed using reference TRBV28 and TRBJ2-7, is DVKVTQSSRYLVKRTGEKVFLECVQDMDHENMFWYRQDPGLGLRLIYFSYDVKMKEKGDIPEGYSVSREKKERFSLILESASTNQTSMYLCASSPGEVLGEQYFGPGTRLTVT.